Below are 13 T cell receptor beta chains sequenced from a single sample in a study of beta chain features in type 1 diabetes (dated by TCRdb to 2017 to 2018). Libraries were constructed by the immunoSEQ multiplex PCR assay. The entire amount of isolated RNA was reverse transcribed using the High Capacity cDNA Reverse Transcription Kit, so the sequenced TCRB transcripts were expressed ones. The table was pulled from immuneACCESS by TCRdb, which kept in-frame rearrangements only. Such tables lose some clones; where checked, under half of the loss comes from unresolved V genes, and the rest has no known cause. The sample profile shows under 250,000 clones; 27% of them were found once. Of the sample, around 4% is held by the ten largest clones. Sequenced: central memory CD4+ T cells from blood. These receptor sequences come from a young man in good health.

This rearrangement joins TRBV5-4 to TRBJ2-1; 11 positions match TRBD2. The trim removed 7 bases at V and 0 bases at J, leaving 3 bases unmatched. Germline-derived CDR1 and CDR2 are SGHNT and YYREEE (reference sequence). The length of the CDR3 is 15 residues. As DNA, the CDR3 is TGTGCCAGCCAGACTAGCGGGGACTCCTACAATGAGCAGTTCTTC. Its translation is CASQTSGDSYNEQFF.

This clone was seen a handful of times. V usage is TRBV30 and J usage is TRBJ1-5; 10 bases agree with TRBD1. The germline gives CDR1 GTSNPN, CDR2 SVGIG (reference sequence). CDR3 length: 15 amino acids. V was pared by 0 bases and J by 7 bases, with 6 bases of the junction left unmatched. The CDR3 DNA follows: TGTGCCTGGAGTGTACGGCGGGACAGGGGACAGCCCCAGCATTTT. Its protein is CAWSVRRDRGQPQHF. Combining the CDR3 with reference TRBV30 and TRBJ1-5 gives the whole variable domain SQTIHQWPATLVQPVGSPLSLECTVEGTSNPNLYWYRQAAGRGLQLLFYSVGIGQISSEVPQNLSASRPQDRQFILSSKKLLLSDSGFYLCAWSVRRDRGQPQHFGDGTRLSIL.

This clone was observed many times. The chain combines TRBV30 with TRBJ1-5, with TRBD1 matching 8 bases. This CDR3 contains 13 residues. Germline CDR1 and CDR2: GTSNPN and SVGIG (reference sequence). Unmatched junction bases numbered 1, after V lost 1 base and J lost 5 bases. The CDR3 DNA is TGTGCCTGGAGTGCAGGGGGCGATCAGCCCCAGCATTTT. Amino acid sequence: CAWSAGGDQPQHF.

The V and J genes are TRBV5-1 and TRBJ2-5; 10 bases are a match to TRBD2. This CDR3 is 16 amino acids long. CDR1 is SGHRS and CDR2 is YFSETQ in the germline V gene. Trimming removed 0 bases from V and 1 base from J; junction bases left unmatched: 3. As DNA, the CDR3 is TGCGCCAGCAGCTTGGAGGCTAGCGGGAGCCAAGAGACCCAGTACTTC. Amino acids: CASSLEASGSQETQYF.

This clone was counted a few times. This chain connects TRBV14 to TRBJ2-1, with D perhaps TRBD1 (6 bases). CDR1 and CDR2 from the germline V gene are SGHDN and FVKESK. V lost 3 bases and J 4 bases, leaving 10 bases between the germline ends. The CDR3 spans 14 residues. The CDR3 bases are TGTGCCAGCAGCCAGCAGGGGACATACAATGAGCAGTTCTTC. Its translation is CASSQQGTYNEQFF.

This clone showed up just a few times. The chain links TRBV30 to TRBJ2-6, with D possibly matching TRBD2 (5 bases). Deletions cut 4 bases from V and 0 bases from J, with 10 bases between. This CDR3 is 15 amino acids long. The germline gives CDR1 GTSNPN, CDR2 SVGIG (reference sequence). The CDR3 loop is CAWTFGGSGANVLTF. The CDR3 region has the DNA TGTGCCTGGACTTTTGGAGGCTCTGGGGCCAACGTCCTGACTTTC.

This clone was seen more than once but under ten times. V gene TRBV30 combines with J gene TRBJ2-7, with TRBD1 matching over 7 bases. Looked up from germline, CDR1 is GTSNPN and CDR2 is SVGIG (reference sequence). With 3 bases clipped from V and 11 bases from J, the junction kept 10 bases outside the gene matches. The CDR3 length is 12 residues. The CDR3 spells CAWSAVRGRKYF. The CDR3 DNA follows: TGTGCCTGGAGCGCAGTTAGGGGGCGAAAGTACTTC.

This clone was detected only a few times. This chain joins TRBV5-1 and TRBJ2-4; a possible D gene is TRBD1 (5 bases). CDR1 is SGHRS, CDR2 YFSETQ, per germline. Trimming took 3 bases from V and 1 from J, leaving 11 bases between them. The CDR3 runs to 15 residues. Written as DNA, the CDR3 is TGCGCCAGCAGCTCCAGGGATGAGGCCAAAAACATTCAGTACTTC. This encodes CASSSRDEAKNIQYF.

This clone was detected ten times or more. The V gene is TRBV9, the J gene TRBJ2-1, with 7 bases lining up with TRBD2. The CDR3 is 17 residues long. The V gene end was trimmed by 4 bases and the J gene end by 1 base; junction bases not matched to a gene: 11. The germline V gene has CDR1 SGDLS and CDR2 YYNGEE. CDR3: CASSLPRRERSYNEQFF. In DNA form, the CDR3 reads TGTGCCAGCAGCCTCCCCCGGCGGGAGCGATCCTACAATGAGCAGTTCTTC.

The chain is built from TRBV6-4 and TRBJ1-1; weak D call: TRBD1 (5 bases). Germline loops: CDR1 MRHNA, CDR2 SNTAGT. V lost 0 bases to trimming and J lost 5 bases, with 16 bases between them. CDR3 length equals 16 residues. Written as DNA, the CDR3 is TGTGCCAGCAGTGACTCTGCGGTGAAGGGGTTTACTGAAGCTTTCTTT. This sequence encodes CASSDSAVKGFTEAFF.

The rearrangement links TRBV6-5 to TRBJ2-5, with 7 positions matching TRBD1. The germline gives CDR1 MNHEY, CDR2 SVGAGI. Trimming at V came to 6 bases and at J to 2 bases, leaving 3 bases not matched to a gene. The CDR3 runs to 13 residues. The DNA for the CDR3 is TGTGCCAGCAGGTCGGACAGGCAAGAGACCCAGTACTTC. Its translation is CASRSDRQETQYF.

This clone was observed many times. The chain uses TRBV6-1 and TRBJ2-3, with D tentatively TRBD2 (6 bases). From germline, CDR1 is MNHNS and CDR2 SASEGT. V was trimmed by 2 bases and J by 2 bases, leaving 14 bases between them. This CDR3 spans 16 amino acids. CDR3 in amino acids: CASSENGVAVTDTQYF. DNA of the CDR3: TGTGCCAGCAGTGAAAATGGGGTAGCGGTCACAGATACGCAGTATTTT.

The chain employs TRBV30 and TRBJ2-2; D is unclear. The germline CDR1 and CDR2 sequences are GTSNPN and SVGIG (reference sequence). The CDR3 totals 13 residues. Deletions cut 2 bases from V and 5 bases from J, with 9 bases between. Here the CDR3 reads CAWSPMVTGELFF. CDR3 DNA sequence: TGTGCCTGGAGTCCGATGGTTACCGGGGAGCTGTTTTTT.